Sequencing of this T cell receptor (beta chain) was carried out in a study of siplizumab effects on memory and regulatory T cells. The germline CDR1 and CDR2 sequences are KGHSH and LQKENI. This CDR3 has 15 residues. Trimming shortened V by 1 base and J by 4 bases, and 11 bases separated the two germline ends. For this clone: Its target is not known.

Per sample, the assay covered 80,000 to 100,000 TCR templates. Using immunoSEQ multiplex PCR, the repertoire was profiled, and TCRdb retains in-frame clones only, with some absent. The sample holds some 97,000 clones, about 94% seen once. Overall study results and limits: Suppressive activity of Tregs proliferating in siplizumab cultures remained unconfirmed. Siplizumab significantly decreased alloreactive sequences from unstimulated CD4+ memory cells.

The chain carries TRBV18 and TRBJ2-1, with D perhaps matching TRBD2 (5 bases). The sequencing input was non-Treg CD4+ T cells sorted from blood. The source is a human donor in good health. CDR3 sequence reads: CASSPRSAKYNEQFF. The CDR3 DNA reads as TGTGCCAGCTCACCACGTAGCGCGAAATACAATGAGCAGTTCTTC.